The T cell receptor (beta chain) under discussion was sequenced for a study of blood T cell repertoires in COVID-19. The wider study: Sites across the United States, Italy and Spain contributed samples from acute and convalescent COVID-19.

Trimming removed 3 bases from V and 0 bases from J, with 8 bases in between. This CDR3 is 15 amino acids long. Germline assignment: CDR1 ENHRY and CDR2 SYGVKD. In the authors' workflow: Amplified reference gene primers provided the basis for estimating nucleated cell counts. Assay used: immunoSEQ multiplex PCR; TCRdb lists only in-frame clones, some missing. V and J calls plus clone size are reproduced from that table; the DNA served to infer D and trimming. The sample contains about 80,000 clones, about 80% of which appear only once. This clone turned up a few times. This clonotype was obtained from a man aged 45-65 years with active or convalescent COVID-19. The sample consisted of peripheral blood. The gene calls are TRBV10-3 and TRBJ1-4; a possible D gene is TRBD1 (6 bases). This chain's CDR3 is CAISEPGATNEKLFF. Written as DNA, the CDR3 is TGTGCCATCAGTGAACCAGGGGCAACTAATGAAAAACTGTTTTTT.